This T cell receptor (beta chain) originates from a study of shared clonotypes between healthy human individuals. Method: immunoSEQ multiplex PCR; TCRdb's copy keeps in-frame clones and lacks some. The repertoire holds about 2 million clones, with roughly 95% as singletons. V shed 8 bases, J shed 0 bases, and the junction held 6 bases outside the gene matches. The CDR3 covers 13 residues. Per the germline V gene, CDR1 is GTSNPN and CDR2 is SVGIG (reference sequence). Terminally differentiated effector memory CD45RA+ cells were left out of the naive CD8 fraction, which was CD45RO-negative and positively selected for CCR7. Caucasian adults residing in Nashville, Tennessee made up all the donors.

The sample taken for sequencing was naive CD8+ T cells sorted from blood. The TCR was taken from a young man in good health. The chain couples TRBV30 to TRBJ2-7; 8 nucleotides align to TRBD1. In DNA form, the CDR3 reads TGTGCCGTTGTGACAGGGGCCTCCTACGAGCAGTACTTC. This translates into CAVVTGASYEQYF. The full variable domain, rest sourced from reference TRBV30 and TRBJ2-7, is SQTIHQWPATLVQPVGSPLSLECTVEGTSNPNLYWYRQAAGRGLQLLFYSVGIGQISSEVPQNLSASRPQDRQFILSSKKLLLSDSGFYLCAVVTGASYEQYFGPGTRLTVT.